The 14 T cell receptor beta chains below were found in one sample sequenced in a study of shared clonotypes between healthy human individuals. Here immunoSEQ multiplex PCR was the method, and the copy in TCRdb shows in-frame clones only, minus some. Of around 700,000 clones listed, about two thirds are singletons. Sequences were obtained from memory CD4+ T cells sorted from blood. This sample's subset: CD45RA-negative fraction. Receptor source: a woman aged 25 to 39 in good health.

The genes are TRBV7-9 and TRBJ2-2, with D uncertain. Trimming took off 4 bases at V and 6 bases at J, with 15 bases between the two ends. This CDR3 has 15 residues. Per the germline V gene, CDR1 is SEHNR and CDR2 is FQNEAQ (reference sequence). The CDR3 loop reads CASSSYSSPPGELFF. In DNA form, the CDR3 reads TGTGCCAGCAGCTCTTACTCCTCCCCCCCCGGGGAGCTGTTTTTT.

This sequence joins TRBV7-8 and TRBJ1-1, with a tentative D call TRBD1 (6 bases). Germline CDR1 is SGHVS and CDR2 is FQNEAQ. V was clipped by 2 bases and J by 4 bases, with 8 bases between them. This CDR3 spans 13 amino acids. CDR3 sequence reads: CASSLSGATEAFF. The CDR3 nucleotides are TGTGCCAGCAGCTTATCGGGGGCCACTGAAGCTTTCTTT.

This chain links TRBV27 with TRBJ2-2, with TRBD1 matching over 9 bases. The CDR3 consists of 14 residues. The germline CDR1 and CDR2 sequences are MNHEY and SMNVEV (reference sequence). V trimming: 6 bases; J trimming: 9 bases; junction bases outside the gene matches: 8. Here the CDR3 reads CASSQDRGGRELFF. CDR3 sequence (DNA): TGTGCCAGCAGCCAGGACAGGGGAGGGAGGGAGCTGTTTTTT.

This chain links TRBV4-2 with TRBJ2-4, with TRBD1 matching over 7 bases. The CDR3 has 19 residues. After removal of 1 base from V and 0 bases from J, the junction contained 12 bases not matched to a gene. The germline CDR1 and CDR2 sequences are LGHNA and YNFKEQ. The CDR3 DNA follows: TGTGCCAGCAGCCAAGTTGGGACAGAAACTAAACTAGCCAAAAACATTCAGTACTTC. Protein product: CASSQVGTETKLAKNIQYF.

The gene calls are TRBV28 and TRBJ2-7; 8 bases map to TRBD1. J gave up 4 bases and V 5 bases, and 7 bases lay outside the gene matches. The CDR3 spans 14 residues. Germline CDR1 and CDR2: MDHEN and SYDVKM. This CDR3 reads CASSAGQEVYEQYF. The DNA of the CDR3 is TGTGCCAGCAGTGCGGGACAGGAGGTTTACGAGCAGTACTTC. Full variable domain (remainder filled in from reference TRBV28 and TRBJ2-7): DVKVTQSSRYLVKRTGEKVFLECVQDMDHENMFWYRQDPGLGLRLIYFSYDVKMKEKGDIPEGYSVSREKKERFSLILESASTNQTSMYLCASSAGQEVYEQYFGPGTRLTVT.

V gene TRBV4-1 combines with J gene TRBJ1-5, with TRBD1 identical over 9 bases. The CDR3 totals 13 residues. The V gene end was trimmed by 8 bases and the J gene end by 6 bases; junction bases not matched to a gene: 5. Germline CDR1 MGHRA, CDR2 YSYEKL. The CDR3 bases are TGCGCCAGCGGCGACAGGGGGACTCAGCCCCAGCATTTT. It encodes CASGDRGTQPQHF.

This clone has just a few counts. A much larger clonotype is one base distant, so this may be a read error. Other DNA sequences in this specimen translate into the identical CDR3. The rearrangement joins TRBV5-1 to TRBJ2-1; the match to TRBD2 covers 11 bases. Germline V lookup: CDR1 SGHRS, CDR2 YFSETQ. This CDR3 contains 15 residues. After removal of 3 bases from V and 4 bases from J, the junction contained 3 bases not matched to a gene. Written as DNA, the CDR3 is TGCGCCAGCAGCTCGGCTAGCGGGGGGTACAATGAGCAGTTCTTC. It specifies CASSSASGGYNEQFF.

CDR3 protein: CASGDLGSSYEQYF. CDR3 DNA sequence: TGTGCCAGCGGCGATCTAGGGAGCTCCTACGAGCAGTACTTC. V is TRBV27 and J is TRBJ2-5, with D maybe TRBD2 (5 bases). TRBJ2-7 matches the DNA end more closely, so the J call is doubtful. This CDR3 has 14 amino acids. CDR1 is MNHEY, CDR2 SMNVEV, per germline (reference sequence).

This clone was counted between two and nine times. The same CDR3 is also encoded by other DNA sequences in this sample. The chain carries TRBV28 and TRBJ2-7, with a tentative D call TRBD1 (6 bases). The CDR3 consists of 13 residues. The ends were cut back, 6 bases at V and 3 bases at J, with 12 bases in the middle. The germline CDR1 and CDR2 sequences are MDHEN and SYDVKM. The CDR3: CASSPSRGYEQYF. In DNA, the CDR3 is TGTGCCAGCAGCCCAAGCAGGGGCTACGAGCAGTACTTC. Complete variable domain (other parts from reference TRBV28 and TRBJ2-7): DVKVTQSSRYLVKRTGEKVFLECVQDMDHENMFWYRQDPGLGLRLIYFSYDVKMKEKGDIPEGYSVSREKKERFSLILESASTNQTSMYLCASSPSRGYEQYFGPGTRLTVT.

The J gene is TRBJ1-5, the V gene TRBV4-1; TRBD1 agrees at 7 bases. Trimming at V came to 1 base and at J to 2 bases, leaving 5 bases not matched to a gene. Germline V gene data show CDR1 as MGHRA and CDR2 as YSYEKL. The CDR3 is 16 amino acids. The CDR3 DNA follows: TGCGCCAGCAGCCAAGGTGACAGGGTTGGCAATCAGCCCCAGCATTTT. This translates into CASSQGDRVGNQPQHF.

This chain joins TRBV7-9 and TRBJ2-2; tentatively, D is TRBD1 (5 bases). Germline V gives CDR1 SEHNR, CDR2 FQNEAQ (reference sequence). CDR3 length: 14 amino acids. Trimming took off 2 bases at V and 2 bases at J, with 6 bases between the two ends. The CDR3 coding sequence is TGTGCCAGCAGCTTACAGGGAAACACCGGGGAGCTGTTTTTT. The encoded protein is CASSLQGNTGELFF. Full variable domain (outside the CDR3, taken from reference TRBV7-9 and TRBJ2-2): DTGVSQNPRHKITKRGQNVTFRCDPISEHNRLYWYRQTLGQGPEFLTYFQNEAQLEKSRLLSDRFSAERPKGSFSTLEIQRTEQGDSAMYLCASSLQGNTGELFFGEGSRLTVL.

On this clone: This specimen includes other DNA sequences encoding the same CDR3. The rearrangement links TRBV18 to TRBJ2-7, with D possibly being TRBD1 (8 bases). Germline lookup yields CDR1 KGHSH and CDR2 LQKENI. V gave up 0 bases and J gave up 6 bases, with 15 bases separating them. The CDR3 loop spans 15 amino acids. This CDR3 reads CASSPPDRGGGEQYF. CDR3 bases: TGTGCCAGCTCACCACCCGACAGGGGAGGGGGCGAGCAGTACTTC.

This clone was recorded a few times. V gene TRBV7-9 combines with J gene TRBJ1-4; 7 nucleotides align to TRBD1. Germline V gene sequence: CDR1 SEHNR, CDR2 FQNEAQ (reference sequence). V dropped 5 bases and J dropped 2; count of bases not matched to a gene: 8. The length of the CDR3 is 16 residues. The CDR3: CASSRQGYTTNEKLFF. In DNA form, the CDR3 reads TGTGCCAGCAGCCGACAGGGTTATACGACTAATGAAAAACTGTTTTTT.

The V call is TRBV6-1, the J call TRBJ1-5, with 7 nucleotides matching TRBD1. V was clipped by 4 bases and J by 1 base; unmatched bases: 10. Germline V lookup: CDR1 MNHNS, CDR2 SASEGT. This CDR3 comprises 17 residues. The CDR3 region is CASSGVSTGTSNQPQHF. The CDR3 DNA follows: TGTGCCAGCAGTGGAGTCTCGACAGGGACGAGCAATCAGCCCCAGCATTTT.